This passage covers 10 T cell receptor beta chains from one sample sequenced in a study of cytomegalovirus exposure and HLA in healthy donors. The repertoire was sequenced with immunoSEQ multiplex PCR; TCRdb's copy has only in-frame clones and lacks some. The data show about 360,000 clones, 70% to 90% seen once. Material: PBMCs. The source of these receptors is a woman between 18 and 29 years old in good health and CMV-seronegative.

This CDR3 is CASSSDRGDQPQHF. The CDR3 nucleotides read TGTGCCAGCAGCTCTGACAGGGGGGATCAGCCCCAGCATTTT. The chain has TRBV7-9 and TRBJ1-5; TRBD1 matches at 9 bases. In germline, CDR1 is SEHNR, CDR2 FQNEAQ (reference sequence). This CDR3 region has 14 residues. V dropped 4 bases and J dropped 5; count of bases not matched to a gene: 3. The entire variable domain, with the rest obtained from reference TRBV7-9 and TRBJ1-5, is as follows: DTGVSQNPRHKITKRGQNVTFRCDPISEHNRLYWYRQTLGQGPEFLTYFQNEAQLEKSRLLSDRFSAERPKGSFSTLEIQRTEQGDSAMYLCASSSDRGDQPQHFGDGTRLSIL.

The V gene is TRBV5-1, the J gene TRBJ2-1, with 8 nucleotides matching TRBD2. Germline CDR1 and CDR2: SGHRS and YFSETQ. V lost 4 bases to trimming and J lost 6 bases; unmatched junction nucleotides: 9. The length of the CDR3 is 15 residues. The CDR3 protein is CASSPGGVGANEQFF. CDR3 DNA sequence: TGCGCCAGCAGCCCGGGAGGGGTTGGTGCCAATGAGCAGTTCTTC.

The CDR3, as DNA: TGCGCCAGCAGGTCAGCAGGGGGCGGTCAGCCCCAGCATTTT. It yields the protein CASRSAGGGQPQHF. This chain connects TRBV4-1 to TRBJ1-5, with 8 bases identical to TRBD1. Germline assignment: CDR1 MGHRA and CDR2 YSYEKL. CDR3 length: 14 residues. Trimming removed 6 bases from V and 6 bases from J; junction bases left unmatched: 7.

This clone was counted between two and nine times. The CDR3 protein is CASSHDGTPTYEQYF. Here the CDR3 DNA reads TGCGCCAGCAGCCATGACGGGACACCGACCTACGAGCAGTACTTC. This rearrangement joins TRBV4-1 to TRBJ2-7; D may be TRBD1 (6 bases). The germline CDR1 and CDR2 sequences are MGHRA and YSYEKL. This CDR3 comprises 15 residues. Trimming left V 3 bases short and J 2 bases short, with 14 bases between.

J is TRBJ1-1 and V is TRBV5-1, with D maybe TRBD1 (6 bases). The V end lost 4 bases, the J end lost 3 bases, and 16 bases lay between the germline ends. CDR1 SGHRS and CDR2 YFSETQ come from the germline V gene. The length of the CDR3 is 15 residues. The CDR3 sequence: CASSPWGAGDTEAFF. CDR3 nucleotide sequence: TGCGCCAGCAGCCCCTGGGGGGCGGGGGACACTGAAGCTTTCTTT.

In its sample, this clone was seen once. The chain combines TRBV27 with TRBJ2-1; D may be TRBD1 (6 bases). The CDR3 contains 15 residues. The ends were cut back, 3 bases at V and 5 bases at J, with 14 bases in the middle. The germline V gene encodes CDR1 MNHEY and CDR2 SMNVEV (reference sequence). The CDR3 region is CASSFGTRGHNEQFF. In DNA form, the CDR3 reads TGTGCCAGCAGTTTCGGGACAAGAGGTCACAATGAGCAGTTCTTC.

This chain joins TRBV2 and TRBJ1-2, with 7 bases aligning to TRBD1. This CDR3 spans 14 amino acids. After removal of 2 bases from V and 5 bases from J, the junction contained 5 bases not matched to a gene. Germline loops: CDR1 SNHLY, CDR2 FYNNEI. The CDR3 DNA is TGTGCCAGCAGTGAAAGGGGGCCGGGGTATGGCTACACCTTC. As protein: CASSERGPGYGYTF.

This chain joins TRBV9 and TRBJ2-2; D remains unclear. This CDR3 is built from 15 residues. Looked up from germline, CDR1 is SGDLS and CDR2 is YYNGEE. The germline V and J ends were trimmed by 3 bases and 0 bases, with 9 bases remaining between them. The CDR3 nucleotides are TGTGCCAGCAGCGATGTAGCAGCGAACACCGGGGAGCTGTTTTTT. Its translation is CASSDVAANTGELFF. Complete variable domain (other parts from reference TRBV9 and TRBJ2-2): DSGVTQTPKHLITATGQRVTLRCSPRSGDLSVYWYQQSLDQGLQFLIQYYNGEERAKGNILERFSAQQFPDLHSELNLSSLELGDSALYFCASSDVAANTGELFFGEGSRLTVL.

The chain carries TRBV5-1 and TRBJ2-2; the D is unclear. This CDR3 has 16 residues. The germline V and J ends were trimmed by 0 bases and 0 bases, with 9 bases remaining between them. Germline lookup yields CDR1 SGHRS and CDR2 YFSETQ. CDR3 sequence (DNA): TGCGCCAGCAGCTTGGTAGAGACAACGAACACCGGGGAGCTGTTTTTT. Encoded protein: CASSLVETTNTGELFF.

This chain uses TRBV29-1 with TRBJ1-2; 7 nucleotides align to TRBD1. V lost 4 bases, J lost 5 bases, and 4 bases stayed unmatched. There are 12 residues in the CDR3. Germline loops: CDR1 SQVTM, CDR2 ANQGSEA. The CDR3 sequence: CSVATGDYGYTF. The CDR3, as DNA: TGCAGCGTTGCTACAGGGGATTATGGCTACACCTTC.